What follows are 26 T cell receptor beta chains derived from one specimen sequenced in a study of OX40 agonist ivuxolimab in advanced cancers. The repertoire was sequenced with immunoSEQ multiplex PCR; TCRdb's copy has only in-frame clones and lacks some. This sample has about 52,000 clones, with less than 90% found just once. The source was CD4+ or CD8+ T cells sorted from blood, collected in a trial of the OX40 agonist ivuxolimab. All receptors derive from an adult with an advanced solid tumor such as melanoma, head and neck, liver or kidney cancer.

The V call is TRBV9, the J call TRBJ2-5; D perhaps matches TRBD2 (7 bases). Per germline, CDR1 SGDLS and CDR2 YYNGEE. The CDR3 totals 16 residues. The ends were cut back, 0 bases at V and 5 bases at J, with 17 bases in the middle. In DNA, the CDR3 is TGTGCCAGCAGCGTAGGCCTGGGGGGGGCGAGCGAGACCCAGTACTTC. It specifies CASSVGLGGASETQYF.

By share, this clone ranks as medium-sized. This chain links TRBV2 with TRBJ2-7; the D gene is possibly TRBD1 (6 bases). This CDR3 has 13 residues. Trimming removed 8 bases at V and 5 bases at J, with 16 bases between. Germline assignment: CDR1 SNHLY and CDR2 FYNNEI. The CDR3 protein is CASQGGSVNEQYF. The CDR3 nucleotides read TGTGCCAGCCAAGGGGGAAGTGTCAACGAGCAGTACTTC.

The chain couples TRBV27 to TRBJ2-2; no definite D call. Deletions cut 5 bases from V and 4 bases from J, with 8 bases between. CDR3 size: 13 residues. Per germline, CDR1 MNHEY and CDR2 SMNVEV (reference sequence). The CDR3 region has the DNA TGTGCCAGCAGTATCCCTCTCACCGGGGAGCTGTTTTTT. This codes for CASSIPLTGELFF.

This chain links TRBV5-6 with TRBJ2-2; 8 bases are shared with TRBD1. V was clipped by 2 bases and J by 3 bases; unmatched bases: 9. Germline CDR1 reads SGHDT; CDR2 reads YYEEEE. The CDR3 is made up of 17 amino acids. The CDR3 bases are TGTGCCAGCAGCTTTGGACAGGGATGGGCCTACACCGGGGAGCTGTTTTTT. It codes for CASSFGQGWAYTGELFF.

The J gene is TRBJ2-7, the V gene TRBV7-2; 10 bases align to TRBD2. The CDR3 is 14 amino acids. Germline CDR1 SGHTA, CDR2 FQGNSA. V was pared by 3 bases and J by 6 bases, with 5 bases of the junction left unmatched. CDR3 nucleotides: TGTGCCAGCAGCTTCTCTAGCGGGGGTACCGAGCAGTACTTC. As protein: CASSFSSGGTEQYF.

This clone was seen just once. The chain employs TRBV27 and TRBJ2-7, with 10 positions matching TRBD1. The CDR3 runs to 16 residues. Germline CDR1 reads MNHEY; CDR2 reads SMNVEV (reference sequence). The V gene end was trimmed by 2 bases and the J gene end by 2 bases; junction bases not matched to a gene: 6. CDR3 amino acids: CASSLSQTGGTYEQYF. Written as DNA, the CDR3 is TGTGCCAGCAGTTTAAGTCAGACAGGGGGCACCTACGAGCAGTACTTC.

The chain recombines TRBV7-9 with TRBJ1-2; D uncertain. From germline, CDR1 is SEHNR and CDR2 FQNEAQ (reference sequence). CDR3 length: 14 residues. Trimming took 5 bases from V and 2 from J, leaving 12 bases between them. The CDR3: CASSPLAANYGYTF. For the CDR3, the DNA is TGTGCCAGCAGCCCCTTGGCCGCCAACTATGGCTACACCTTC.

J is TRBJ2-7 and V is TRBV6-1, with TRBD1 as a possible D gene (6 bases). CDR3 length: 13 residues. CDR1 and CDR2 from the germline V gene are MNHNS and SASEGT. V was clipped by 8 bases and J by 0 bases, with 11 bases between them. CDR3 in DNA: TGTGCCAGCCGGGACACTAACTCCTACGAGCAGTACTTC. It translates to CASRDTNSYEQYF.

The CDR3 loop reads CASSLWSNQPQHF. CDR3 in DNA: TGTGCCAGCAGCTTATGGAGCAATCAGCCCCAGCATTTT. The chain combines TRBV11-2 with TRBJ1-5; D not certain. The V gene lost 2 bases and the J gene lost 1 base, with 3 bases spanning the gap. Germline lookup yields CDR1 SGHAT and CDR2 FQNNGV. This CDR3 is built from 13 residues. Supplemented by reference TRBV11-2 and TRBJ1-5, the full variable domain reads EAGVAQSPRYKIIEKRQSVAFWCNPISGHATLYWYQQILGQGPKLLIQFQNNGVVDDSQLPKDRFSAERLKGVDSTLKIQPAKLEDSAVYLCASSLWSNQPQHFGDGTRLSIL.

The V call is TRBV9, the J call TRBJ1-1, with unresolved D. Trimming cost V 5 bases and J 0 bases, with 11 bases left between them. The CDR3 extends over 14 amino acids. Germline values: CDR1 SGDLS, CDR2 YYNGEE. The CDR3 bases are TGTGCCAGCAGTGACGGAGGAGTGAACACTGAAGCTTTCTTT. Translating gives CASSDGGVNTEAFF.

The chain has TRBV5-1 and TRBJ2-5; D is perhaps TRBD2 (7 bases). Trimming stripped 0 bases from V and 1 base from J, with 10 bases between. CDR3 length equals 15 residues. CDR1 is SGHRS, CDR2 YFSETQ, per germline. CDR3 in DNA: TGCGCCAGCAGCTTGGAGGGGGGGCTCCAAGAGACCCAGTACTTC. Its protein is CASSLEGGLQETQYF.

The rearrangement joins TRBV13 to TRBJ2-2; D might be TRBD2 (5 bases). Trimming took 2 bases from V and 7 from J, leaving 20 bases between them. The CDR3 is 17 residues long. Germline lookup yields CDR1 PRHDT and CDR2 FYEKMQ (reference sequence). The CDR3 loop is CASSLWETPGRNGELFF. CDR3 nucleotides: TGTGCCAGCAGCTTATGGGAGACACCAGGACGAAACGGGGAGCTGTTTTTT.

The V call is TRBV13, the J call TRBJ1-5; D is unresolved. Germline CDR1 is PRHDT and CDR2 is FYEKMQ (reference sequence). This CDR3 has 13 residues. V shed 0 bases and J shed 5 bases, with 5 bases lying between them. CDR3 region: CASSLGDYQPQHF. CDR3 in DNA: TGTGCCAGCAGCTTAGGAGATTATCAGCCCCAGCATTTT. The full variable domain, with the rest looked up from reference TRBV13 and TRBJ1-5, is AAGVIQSPRHLIKEKRETATLKCYPIPRHDTVYWYQQGPGQDPQFLISFYEKMQSDKGSIPDRFSAQQFSDYHSELNMSSLELGDSALYFCASSLGDYQPQHFGDGTRLSIL.

This clone came up a few times. V usage is TRBV7-9 and J usage is TRBJ1-5, with TRBD1 identical over 8 bases. The V and J ends lost 1 base and 10 bases, in that order; junction bases with no gene match: 3. Germline V CDR1 and CDR2: SEHNR, FQNEAQ (reference sequence). The CDR3 spans 13 residues. The CDR3 DNA follows: TGTGCCAGCAGCTTAGAACAGGGGGAACCCCAGCATTTT. Its protein is CASSLEQGEPQHF.

The chain links TRBV28 to TRBJ2-7; the match to TRBD2 covers 11 bases. Germline V gives CDR1 MDHEN, CDR2 SYDVKM. This CDR3 is 14 amino acids long. Trimming removed 5 bases from V and 3 bases from J; junction bases left unmatched: 3. CDR3 sequence reads: CASSLAGGLYEQYF. The CDR3 DNA sequence: TGTGCCAGCAGTCTAGCGGGGGGACTCTACGAGCAGTACTTC.

The CDR3 DNA reads TGTGCCAGCTTTGGGGGCGGAGGTGAAAAACTGTTTTTT. It encodes CASFGGGGEKLFF. V gene TRBV19 combines with J gene TRBJ1-4, with D maybe TRBD1 (6 bases). Per the germline V gene, CDR1 is LNHDA and CDR2 is SQIVND (reference sequence). V was trimmed by 9 bases and J by 7 bases, leaving 15 bases between them. The length of the CDR3 is 13 residues.

V is TRBV4-1 and J is TRBJ2-7, with D maybe TRBD1 (6 bases). Germline CDR1 is MGHRA and CDR2 is YSYEKL. Deletions cut 1 base from V and 4 bases from J, with 11 bases between. This CDR3 contains 14 residues. In DNA form, the CDR3 reads TGCGCCAGCAGCCAAGGTGTAGGGGGTTACGAGCAGTACTTC. Its protein is CASSQGVGGYEQYF.

CDR3 sequence reads: CASSVGPGYEQYF. The CDR3, as DNA: TGTGCCAGCAGCGTAGGTCCAGGCTACGAGCAGTACTTC. The chain employs TRBV9 and TRBJ2-7; no definite D call. Germline V gene lookup returns CDR1 SGDLS and CDR2 YYNGEE. CDR3 size: 13 residues. V was cut by 0 bases and J by 3 bases, with 7 bases left in between.

The chain has TRBV5-6 and TRBJ1-2; the match to TRBD1 covers 8 bases. The germline V gene encodes CDR1 SGHDT and CDR2 YYEEEE. CDR3 length equals 14 residues. J was trimmed by 7 bases and V by 0 bases; bases with no gene match: 5. The chain's CDR3 is CASSLERTGTGYTF. In DNA, the CDR3 is TGTGCCAGCAGCTTGGAGCGGACAGGGACTGGCTACACCTTC.

This sequence joins TRBV10-3 and TRBJ2-7; the match to TRBD1 covers 8 bases. The J segment lost 4 bases and the V segment lost 5 bases, leaving 7 bases of the junction unmatched. Germline V lookup: CDR1 ENHRY, CDR2 SYGVKD. This CDR3 spans 14 amino acids. The CDR3 spells CAISWTGKEYEQYF. The CDR3 DNA reads as TGTGCCATCAGTTGGACAGGGAAAGAGTACGAGCAGTACTTC.

The chain is built from TRBV4-1 and TRBJ2-7, with a possible D match to TRBD2 (5 bases). The CDR3 is 15 amino acids. The V end was cut by 1 base, the J end by 0 bases, with 10 bases between. Germline CDR1 MGHRA, CDR2 YSYEKL. The CDR3: CASSQVQEDSYEQYF. Here the CDR3 DNA reads TGCGCCAGCAGCCAAGTGCAGGAGGACTCCTACGAGCAGTACTTC.

The J gene is TRBJ2-1, the V gene TRBV6-4, with 8 bases identical to TRBD2. The CDR3 runs to 16 residues. Trimming removed 5 bases from V and 3 bases from J; junction bases left unmatched: 9. Per the germline V gene, CDR1 is MRHNA and CDR2 is SNTAGT. CDR3 amino acids: CASSPPGLAGYNEQFF. In nucleotides, the CDR3 is TGTGCCAGCAGTCCCCCGGGGCTAGCGGGCTACAATGAGCAGTTCTTC.

The chain couples TRBV4-1 to TRBJ1-1, with a weak D call TRBD1 (5 bases). Germline V CDR1 and CDR2: MGHRA, YSYEKL. Trimming took 4 bases from V and 1 from J, leaving 7 bases between them. The CDR3 runs to 13 residues. The CDR3 bases are TGCGCCAGCAGCCCTGGACAGAACACTGAAGCTTTCTTT. It specifies CASSPGQNTEAFF.

The chain uses TRBV29-1 and TRBJ2-7; TRBD1 agrees at 10 bases. CDR1 is SQVTM, CDR2 ANQGSEA, per germline. The CDR3 loop spans 13 amino acids. Trimming took 5 bases from V and 0 from J; bases not matched to a gene: 1. CDR3 amino acids: CSVRQGASYEQYF. For the CDR3, the DNA is TGCAGCGTTAGACAGGGGGCCTCCTACGAGCAGTACTTC.

The V call is TRBV19, the J call TRBJ1-1; D not certain. The CDR3 is 12 amino acids. In germline, CDR1 is LNHDA, CDR2 SQIVND (reference sequence). Trimming removed 1 base from V and 6 bases from J, with 6 bases in between. The CDR3 DNA is TGTGCCAGTAGTATAGGGAGGGCTGAAGCTTTCTTT. Its protein product is CASSIGRAEAFF. Drawing the rest from reference TRBV19 and TRBJ1-1, the complete variable domain is DGGITQSPKYLFRKEGQNVTLSCEQNLNHDAMYWYRQDPGQGLRLIYYSQIVNDFQKGDIAEGYSVSREKKESFPLTVTSAQKNPTAFYLCASSIGRAEAFFGQGTRLTVV.

This rearrangement joins TRBV7-9 to TRBJ1-1; D call uncertain. Looked up from germline, CDR1 is SEHNR and CDR2 is FQNEAQ (reference sequence). The V end lost 3 bases, the J end lost 1 base, and 9 bases lay between the germline ends. This CDR3 comprises 14 residues. The CDR3 here is CASSFQDQNTEAFF. CDR3 nucleotides: TGTGCCAGCAGCTTCCAGGACCAGAACACTGAAGCTTTCTTT.